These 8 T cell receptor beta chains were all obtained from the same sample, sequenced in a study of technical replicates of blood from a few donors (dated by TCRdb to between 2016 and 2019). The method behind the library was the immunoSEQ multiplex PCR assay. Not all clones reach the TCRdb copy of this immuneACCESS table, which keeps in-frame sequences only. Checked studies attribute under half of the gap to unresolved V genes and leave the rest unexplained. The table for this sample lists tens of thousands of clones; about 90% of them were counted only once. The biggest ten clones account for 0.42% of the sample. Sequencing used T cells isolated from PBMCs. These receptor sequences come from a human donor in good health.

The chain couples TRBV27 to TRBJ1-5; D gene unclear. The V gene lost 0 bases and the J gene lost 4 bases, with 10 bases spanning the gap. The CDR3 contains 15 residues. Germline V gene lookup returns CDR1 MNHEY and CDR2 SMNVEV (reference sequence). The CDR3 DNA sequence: TGTGCCAGCAGTTTATCAGCGACGGTAAATCAGCCCCAGCATTTT. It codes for CASSLSATVNQPQHF.

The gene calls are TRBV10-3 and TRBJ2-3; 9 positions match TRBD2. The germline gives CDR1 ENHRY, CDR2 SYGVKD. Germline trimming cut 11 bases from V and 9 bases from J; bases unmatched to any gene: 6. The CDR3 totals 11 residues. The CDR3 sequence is CAYSGGATQYF. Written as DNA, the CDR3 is TGTGCCTATAGCGGGGGAGCCACGCAGTATTTT.

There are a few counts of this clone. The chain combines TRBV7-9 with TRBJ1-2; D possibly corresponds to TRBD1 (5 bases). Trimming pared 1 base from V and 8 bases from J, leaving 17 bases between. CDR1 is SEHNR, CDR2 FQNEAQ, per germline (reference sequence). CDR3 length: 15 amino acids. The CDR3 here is CASSLDGRQGRGYTF. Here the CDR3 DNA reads TGTGCCAGCAGCTTAGATGGTAGGCAGGGAAGAGGCTACACCTTC.

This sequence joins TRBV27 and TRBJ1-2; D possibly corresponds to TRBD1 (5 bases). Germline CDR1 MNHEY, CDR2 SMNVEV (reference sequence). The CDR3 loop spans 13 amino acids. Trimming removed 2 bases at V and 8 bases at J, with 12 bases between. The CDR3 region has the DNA TGTGCCAGCAGTTTAACCAGGGTTGGGGGCTACACCTTC. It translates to CASSLTRVGGYTF.

CDR3 sequence reads: CASSISGTGGFEQYF. The CDR3 nucleotides read TGTGCCAGTAGTATTTCGGGGACAGGGGGCTTCGAGCAGTACTTC. This chain uses TRBV19 with TRBJ2-7, with 12 bases identical to TRBD1. CDR3 length equals 15 residues. Germline V CDR1 and CDR2: LNHDA, SQIVND (reference sequence). J was trimmed by 6 bases and V by 3 bases; bases with no gene match: 6.

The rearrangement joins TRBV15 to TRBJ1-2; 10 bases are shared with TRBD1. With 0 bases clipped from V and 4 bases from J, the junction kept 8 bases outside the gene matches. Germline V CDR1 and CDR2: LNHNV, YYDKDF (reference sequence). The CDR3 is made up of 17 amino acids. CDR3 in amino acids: CATSRETGTGEGYGYTF. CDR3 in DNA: TGTGCCACCAGCAGAGAGACCGGGACAGGGGAGGGCTATGGCTACACCTTC.

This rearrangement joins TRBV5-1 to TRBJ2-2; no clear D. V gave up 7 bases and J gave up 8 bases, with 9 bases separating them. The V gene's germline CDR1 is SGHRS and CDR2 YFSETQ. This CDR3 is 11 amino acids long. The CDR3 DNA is TGCGCCAGCCGACTGTTGGGGGAGCTGTTTTTT. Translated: CASRLLGELFF.

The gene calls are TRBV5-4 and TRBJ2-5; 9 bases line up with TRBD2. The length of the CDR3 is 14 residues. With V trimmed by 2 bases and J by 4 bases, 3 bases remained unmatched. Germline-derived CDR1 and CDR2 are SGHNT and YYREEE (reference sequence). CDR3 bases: TGTGCCAGCAGCTTAGTGACTAGCGGAGAGACCCAGTACTTC. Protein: CASSLVTSGETQYF.